The following is a TCR beta chain sequence with its context. Per the germline V gene, CDR1 is SGHRS and CDR2 is YFSETQ. V was trimmed by 0 bases and J by 3 bases, leaving 10 bases between them. The CDR3 spans 14 residues. This sample is drawn from a study of T cells in tumors after PD-1 blockade. Sequenced by immunoSEQ multiplex PCR; TCRdb stores in-frame clones only, minus some. The table includes over 30,000 clones, 78% detected once. The sample consisted of PBMCs, taken before anti-PD-1 treatment. The chain is built from TRBV5-1 and TRBJ2-7; tentatively, D is TRBD2 (6 bases). The TCR sequence derives from a human donor with basal cell carcinoma. CDR3 sequence reads: CASSLVAGGYEQYF. The DNA for the CDR3 is TGCGCCAGCAGCTTGGTTGCCGGGGGCTACGAGCAGTACTTC.